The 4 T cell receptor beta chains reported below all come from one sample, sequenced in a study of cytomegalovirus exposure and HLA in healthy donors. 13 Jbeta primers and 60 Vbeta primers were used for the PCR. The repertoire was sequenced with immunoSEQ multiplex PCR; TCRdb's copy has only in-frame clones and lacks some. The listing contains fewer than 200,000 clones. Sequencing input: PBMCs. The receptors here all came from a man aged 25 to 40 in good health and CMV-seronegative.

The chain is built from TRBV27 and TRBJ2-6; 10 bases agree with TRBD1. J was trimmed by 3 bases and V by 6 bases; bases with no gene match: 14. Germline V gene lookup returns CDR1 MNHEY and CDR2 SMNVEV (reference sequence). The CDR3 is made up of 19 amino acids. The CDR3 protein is CASSLTEGQGLGGANVLTF. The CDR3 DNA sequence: TGTGCCAGCAGCCTGACTGAGGGACAGGGGCTCGGTGGGGCCAACGTCCTGACTTTC. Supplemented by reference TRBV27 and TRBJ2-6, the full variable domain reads EAQVTQNPRYLITVTGKKLTVTCSQNMNHEYMSWYRQDPGLGLRQIYYSMNVEVTDKGDVPEGYKVSRKEKRNFPLILESPSPNQTSLYFCASSLTEGQGLGGANVLTFGAGSRLTVL.

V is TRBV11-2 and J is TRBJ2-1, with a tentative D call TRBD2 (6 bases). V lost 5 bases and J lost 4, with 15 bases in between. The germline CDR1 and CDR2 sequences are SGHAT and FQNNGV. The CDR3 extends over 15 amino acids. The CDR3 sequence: CASSQWSGPYNEQFF. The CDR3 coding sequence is TGTGCCAGCAGCCAGTGGAGCGGGCCGTACAATGAGCAGTTCTTC.

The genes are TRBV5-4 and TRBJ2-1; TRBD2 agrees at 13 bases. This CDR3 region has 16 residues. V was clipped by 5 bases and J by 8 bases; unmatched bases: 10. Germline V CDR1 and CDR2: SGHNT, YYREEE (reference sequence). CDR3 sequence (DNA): TGTGCCAGCAGTTCGGGGGGGACTAGCGGGAAATATGAGCAGTTCTTC. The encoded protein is CASSSGGTSGKYEQFF.

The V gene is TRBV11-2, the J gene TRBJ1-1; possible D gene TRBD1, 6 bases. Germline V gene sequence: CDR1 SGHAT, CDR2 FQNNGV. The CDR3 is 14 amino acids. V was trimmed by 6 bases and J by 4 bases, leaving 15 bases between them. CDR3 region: CASSSQTGFTEAFF. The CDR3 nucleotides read TGTGCCAGCAGTTCTCAAACAGGGTTCACTGAAGCTTTCTTT.